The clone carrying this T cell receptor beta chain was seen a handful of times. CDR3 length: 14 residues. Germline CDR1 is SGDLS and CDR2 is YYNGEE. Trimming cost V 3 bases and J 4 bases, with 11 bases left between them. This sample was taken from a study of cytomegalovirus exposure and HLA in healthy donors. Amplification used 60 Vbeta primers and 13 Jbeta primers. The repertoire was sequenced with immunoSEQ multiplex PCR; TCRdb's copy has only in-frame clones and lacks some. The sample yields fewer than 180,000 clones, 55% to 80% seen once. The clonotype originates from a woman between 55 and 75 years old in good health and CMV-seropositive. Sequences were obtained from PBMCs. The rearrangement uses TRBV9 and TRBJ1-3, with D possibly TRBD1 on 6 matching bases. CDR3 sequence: CASSGTDVGNTIYF. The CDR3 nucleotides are TGTGCCAGCAGCGGGACAGACGTGGGAAACACCATATATTTT.